Listed below are T cell receptor beta chains from one sample, sequenced in a study of blood T cell repertoires in COVID-19. Data came from immunoSEQ multiplex PCR; TCRdb stores just in-frame clones and leaves some out. This table holds about 87,000 clones, about four fifths found once. Input material: peripheral blood. The source is a woman aged 60-75 years with acute or convalescent COVID-19. Both conserved end residues are part of each CDR3. D genes are given only for firm matches. Some rows mark clone size as missing; the rest say once, few, many or name a class of expanded clone.

V	size	D	J	CDR3	DNA
TRBV7-9	-	TRBD2	TRBJ2-1	CASSLASGGSSYNEQFF	TGTGCCAGCAGCTTAGCTAGCGGGGGAAGCTCCTACAATGAGCAGTTCTTC
TRBV3-1/TRBV3-2	-	-	TRBJ1-4	CASSQEGGAYEKLFF	TGTGCCAGCAGCCAAGAGGGGGGGGCGTATGAAAAACTGTTTTTT
TRBV6-6	-	TRBD2	TRBJ2-7	CASSRALTSGGAYEQYF	TGTGCCAGCAGTCGTGCCCTGACTAGCGGGGGGGCCTACGAGCAGTACTTC
TRBV11-2	-	TRBD2	TRBJ2-5	CASSGTALAGVGGGTQYF	TGTGCCAGCAGCGGAACCGCACTAGCGGGAGTTGGGGGAGGGACCCAGTACTTC
TRBV4-2	-	TRBD1	TRBJ1-1	CASSLLGQGNTEAFF	TGTGCCAGCAGCCTACTAGGACAGGGGAACACTGAAGCTTTCTTT
TRBV6-5	-	TRBD1	TRBJ2-7	CASEPGQFNHEQYF	TGTGCCAGTGAACCGGGACAGTTTAACCACGAGCAGTACTTC
TRBV6-5	-	-	TRBJ1-1	CASSPDSYTEAFF	TGTGCCAGCAGTCCCGACAGTTACACTGAAGCTTTCTTT
TRBV25-1	-	-	TRBJ1-3	CASSASQSKTGNTIYF	TGTGCCAGCAGTGCTTCACAGAGTAAAACTGGAAACACCATATATTTT
TRBV10-1	-	TRBD1	TRBJ2-7	CASSPPGQGWIEQYF	TGCGCCAGCAGTCCCCCCGGACAGGGTTGGATCGAGCAGTACTTC
TRBV11-3	-	TRBD2	TRBJ2-7	CASSLGASGANPSEQYF	TGTGCCAGCAGCTTAGGGGCTAGCGGAGCTAACCCTTCCGAGCAGTACTTC
TRBV6-5	-	TRBD1	TRBJ1-4	CASSTSDRGGFF	TGTGCCAGCAGTACATCCGACAGGGGAGGATTTTTT
TRBV5-1	-	TRBD1	TRBJ1-4	CASSAGQGIWEKLFF	TGCGCCAGCAGCGCCGGACAGGGAATATGGGAAAAACTGTTTTTT
TRBV27	-	-	TRBJ1-5	CASSPSGPGGYQPQHF	TGTGCCAGCAGTCCCTCAGGCCCGGGGGGATATCAGCCCCAGCATTTT
TRBV7-9	-	-	TRBJ1-5	CASSPMGGASGNQPQHF	TGTGCCAGCAGCCCTATGGGCGGGGCAAGCGGCAATCAGCCCCAGCATTTT
TRBV3-1/TRBV3-2	-	TRBD1	TRBJ1-1	CASRYDRAPWTEAFF	TGTGCCAGCAGGTATGACAGGGCCCCGTGGACTGAAGCTTTCTTT
TRBV24-1	-	TRBD1	TRBJ2-3	CATSDAGGSGDTQYF	TGTGCCACCAGTGATGCAGGGGGCTCGGGAGATACGCAGTATTTT
TRBV10-1	-	-	TRBJ2-7	CASSGAAAEQYF	TGCGCCAGCAGTGGGGCAGCCGCCGAGCAGTACTTC
TRBV5-8	-	-	TRBJ1-1	CASTRGATEAFF	TGTGCCAGCACTCGGGGTGCCACTGAAGCTTTCTTT
TRBV18	-	TRBD1	TRBJ2-7	CASSPRGTGAISYEQYF	TGTGCCAGCTCACCACGGGGGACAGGGGCCATTTCCTACGAGCAGTACTTC
TRBV9	-	-	TRBJ1-2	CASSVRLRGRYYGYTF	TGTGCCAGCAGCGTCCGTCTAAGGGGCAGGTACTATGGCTACACCTTC
TRBV5-1	-	TRBD1	TRBJ1-2	CASSLAPDRVGGYTF	TGCGCCAGCAGCTTGGCCCCGGACAGGGTGGGTGGCTACACCTTC
TRBV12-3/TRBV12-4	-	-	TRBJ1-2	CASTWQGNYGYTF	TGTGCCAGCACCTGGCAGGGGAACTATGGCTACACCTTC
TRBV13	-	-	TRBJ2-7	CASSFRGGRFYEQYF	TGTGCCAGCAGCTTCAGAGGGGGTCGGTTCTACGAGCAGTACTTC
TRBV5-1	-	-	TRBJ2-3	CASSLGGGTDTQYF	TGCGCCAGCAGCCTAGGGGGTGGCACAGATACGCAGTATTTT
TRBV24-1	-	TRBD1	TRBJ1-3	CATSDPGTAGNTIYF	TGTGCCACCAGTGACCCCGGGACAGCTGGAAACACCATATATTTT
TRBV7-9	-	TRBD1	TRBJ2-7	CASSTGTGVYEQYF	TGTGCCAGCAGTACCGGGACAGGGGTATACGAGCAGTACTTC
TRBV2	-	-	TRBJ1-1	CASSEVSQAMNTEAFF	TGTGCCAGCAGTGAAGTTTCACAGGCGATGAACACTGAAGCTTTCTTT
TRBV19	-	TRBD1	TRBJ2-3	CASSAGTAGDTQYF	TGTGCCAGTAGTGCCGGGACAGCAGGAGATACGCAGTATTTT
TRBV28	-	TRBD1	TRBJ1-5	CASSGRGQTRPLGQPQHF	TGTGCCAGCAGTGGTAGGGGACAGACAAGACCTTTGGGTCAGCCCCAGCATTTT
TRBV11-2	-	-	TRBJ1-2	CASSHQNNYGYTF	TGTGCCAGCAGTCATCAGAATAACTATGGCTACACCTTC
TRBV25-1	-	TRBD1	TRBJ2-5	CASSEKTGRQETQYF	TGTGCCAGCAGCGAAAAGACAGGGCGCCAAGAGACCCAGTACTTC
TRBV2	-	-	TRBJ1-3	CASSGQAGNTIYF	TGTGCCAGCAGTGGGCAGGCTGGAAACACCATATATTTT
TRBV2	-	-	TRBJ2-2	CASSNGHTGELFF	TGTGCCAGCAGTAACGGACATACCGGGGAGCTGTTTTTT
TRBV18	few	TRBD2	TRBJ2-1	CASSPGTRTDEQFF	TGTGCCAGCTCACCAGGGACTAGGACGGATGAGCAGTTCTTC
TRBV6-4	-	-	TRBJ2-2	CASSAQGDTGELFF	TGTGCCAGCAGTGCGCAGGGCGACACCGGGGAGCTGTTTTTT
TRBV29-1	-	-	TRBJ2-3	CSGGDRRTDTQYF	TGCAGCGGCGGGGACAGACGCACAGATACGCAGTATTTT
TRBV5-1	-	-	TRBJ1-5	CASSLAGLGNQPQHF	TGCGCCAGCAGCTTGGCCGGACTCGGCAATCAGCCCCAGCATTTT
TRBV18	-	TRBD1	TRBJ1-1	CASRGQGNTEAFF	TGTGCCAGCCGGGGACAGGGGAACACTGAAGCTTTCTTT
TRBV5-1	-	TRBD1	TRBJ2-2	CASSPEPQGRPTGELFF	TGCGCCAGCAGCCCGGAACCACAGGGGCGCCCCACCGGGGAGCTGTTTTTT
TRBV19	-	-	TRBJ2-7	CATAGGISYEQYF	TGTGCCACCGCCGGGGGTATTTCCTACGAGCAGTACTTC
TRBV7-9	-	-	TRBJ1-2	CASSLGQGEEGYTF	TGTGCCAGCAGCCTAGGCCAGGGTGAAGAGGGCTACACCTTC
TRBV7-2	-	-	TRBJ1-5	CASSFDPQAAEHF	TGTGCCAGCAGCTTTGACCCGCAGGCAGCGGAGCATTTT
TRBV19	-	TRBD1	TRBJ1-5	CASSTQGAKRKPQHF	TGTGCCAGTAGTACACAGGGGGCGAAGAGGAAGCCCCAGCATTTT
TRBV2	-	TRBD2	TRBJ2-7	CASRGGLADSYEQYF	TGTGCCAGCAGGGGGGGACTAGCGGACTCCTACGAGCAGTACTTC
TRBV7-2	-	-	TRBJ2-3	CASSLFSTDTQYF	TGTGCCAGCAGTCTTTTTAGCACAGATACGCAGTATTTT
TRBV5-1	few	TRBD2	TRBJ2-7	CASSLGLAGGSYEQYF	TGCGCCAGCAGCTTGGGACTAGCGGGGGGCTCCTACGAGCAGTACTTC
TRBV5-1	-	-	TRBJ2-3	CASSLGQPGDTQYF	TGCGCCAGCAGCTTAGGGCAGCCGGGGGATACGCAGTATTTT
TRBV6-1	-	TRBD1	TRBJ1-6	CASSEATGFGSPLHF	TGTGCCAGCAGTGAGGCGACAGGGTTCGGTTCACCCCTCCACTTT
TRBV7-2	once	TRBD2	TRBJ2-3	CASSLPTSGRHTQYF	TGTGCCAGCAGCCTCCCGACTAGCGGGCGACATACGCAGTATTTT
TRBV2	-	TRBD1	TRBJ1-4	CASSGDSEKLFF	TGTGCCAGCAGTGGGGACAGTGAAAAACTGTTTTTT
TRBV11-2	few	TRBD2	TRBJ2-2	CASGGLALSSGGELFF	TGTGCCAGCGGGGGACTAGCCTTATCCTCAGGCGGGGAGCTGTTTTTT
TRBV12-3/TRBV12-4	-	TRBD2	TRBJ2-7	CANSRGGRDEQYF	TGTGCCAATTCCCGGGGAGGGAGGGACGAGCAGTACTTC
TRBV6-2/TRBV6-3	-	TRBD1	TRBJ2-2	CASSPIGQAGTGELFF	TGTGCCAGCAGCCCCATCGGACAGGCGGGCACCGGGGAGCTGTTTTTT
TRBV11-3	-	-	TRBJ1-1	CASSAGTMNTEAFF	TGTGCCAGCAGCGCCGGGACAATGAACACTGAAGCTTTCTTT
TRBV6-2/TRBV6-3	-	-	TRBJ1-2	CASSYDGDYGYTF	TGTGCCAGCAGTTACGACGGAGACTATGGCTACACCTTC
TRBV7-8	-	-	TRBJ1-6	CASSPLLSSYNSPLHF	TGTGCCAGCAGCCCCCTCTTGAGCTCCTATAATTCACCCCTCCACTTT
TRBV30	-	TRBD2	TRBJ2-7	CAYSGGLAYEQYF	TGTGCTTACAGCGGGGGGCTCGCATACGAGCAGTACTTC